One sample yielded the 20 T cell receptor beta chains listed below, sequenced in a study of T cells in Graves' hyperthyroidism and ophthalmopathy. The source material, RNA transcripts, was used to amplify TCR beta CDR3 regions. The TCR CDR3 first-round RT-PCR relied on the HTBI primer set. TCRdb re-analysed the multiplex PCR reads in MiXCR, keeping a single row per CDR3 protein. The table has 660,000 or so distinct CDR3 sequences, more than 20% seen once. Material: blood. These receptors originate from a man aged 25-40 years with Graves' ophthalmopathy.

This clonotype was recorded at least ten times. The chain uses TRBV7-8 and TRBJ2-1, with 9 bases aligning to TRBD1. This CDR3 spans 15 amino acids. Germline lookup yields CDR1 SGHVS and CDR2 FQNEAQ. Trimming removed 4 bases from V and 1 base from J; junction bases left unmatched: 2. In DNA, the CDR3 is TGTGCCAGCAGCTGGGGACAGGGTTCCTACAATGAGCAGTTCTTC. This translates into CASSWGQGSYNEQFF.

At least ten counts were recorded for this clonotype. The J gene is TRBJ2-5, the V gene TRBV7-2, with a tentative D call TRBD2 (5 bases). The V end was cut by 7 bases, the J end by 5 bases, with 17 bases between. From germline, CDR1 is SGHTA and CDR2 FQGNSA. This CDR3 has 14 residues. The CDR3 region has the DNA TGTGCCAGCACCTCTAGAGGGAATTTGGAGACCCAGTACTTC. The encoded protein is CASTSRGNLETQYF.

This clonotype was found many times. The chain links TRBV11-3 to TRBJ2-5, with 13 positions matching TRBD2. The trim removed 5 bases at V and 4 bases at J, leaving 4 bases unmatched. The CDR3 runs 15 residues. CDR1 and CDR2 from the germline V gene are SGHNT and YENEEA. The CDR3 DNA sequence: TGTGCCAGCAGCCGGACTAGCGGGAGTGGAGAGACCCAGTACTTC. Translated, it gives CASSRTSGSGETQYF.

For this clonotype: Just one base apart from a much larger clone, this may be a read error. The chain uses TRBV5-4 and TRBJ2-3, with D unclear. Trimming left V 2 bases short and J 0 bases short, with 4 bases between. This CDR3 spans 13 amino acids. Germline loops: CDR1 SGHNT, CDR2 YYREEE (reference sequence). CDR3 in DNA: TGTGCCAGCAGCTTTAAGAGCACAGATACGCAGTATTTT. This sequence encodes CASSFKSTDTQYF.

This clonotype was seen a handful of times. The chain carries TRBV19 and TRBJ2-3, with no clear D. Germline V CDR1 and CDR2: LNHDA, SQIVND (reference sequence). The CDR3 consists of 17 residues. Trimming pared 6 bases from V and 0 bases from J, leaving 19 bases between. CDR3 protein: CASSSSRATNSTDTQYF. The CDR3 nucleotides are TGTGCCAGTAGCTCGTCAAGGGCCACCAATAGCACAGATACGCAGTATTTT.

This clonotype has just a few counts. This sequence joins TRBV6-1 and TRBJ1-5; D is unresolved. The CDR3 is 12 amino acids. Germline V lookup: CDR1 MNHNS, CDR2 SASEGT. Trimming took off 6 bases at V and 5 bases at J, with 8 bases between the two ends. The CDR3: CASSLIYQPQHF. The CDR3 region has the DNA TGTGCCAGCAGCCTAATTTATCAGCCCCAGCATTTT.

This clonotype has more than one count but fewer than ten. In DNA form, the CDR3 reads TGCAGTGCTACGCCTACTAGCGGGGTTTTGGATACGCAGTATTTT. This gives the protein CSATPTSGVLDTQYF. The chain joins TRBV20-1 to TRBJ2-3, with TRBD2 matching 10 bases. The CDR3 is 15 amino acids. Germline assignment: CDR1 DFQATT and CDR2 SNEGSKA (reference sequence). The junction had 10 bases not matched to a gene; V was cut back by 4 bases and J by 6 bases.

This clonotype was observed at least ten times. The rearrangement joins TRBV12-3 or TRBV12-4 to TRBJ2-7; a weak D match, TRBD2 (6 bases). V lost 3 bases and J lost 2, with 14 bases in between. The CDR3 has 15 amino acids. This chain's CDR3 is CASSFAGPHTYEQYF. The CDR3 region has the DNA TGTGCCAGCAGTTTTGCGGGACCTCATACCTACGAGCAGTACTTC.

In regard to this clonotype: A read error may account for a junction end that differs from germline. This chain links TRBV3-1 with TRBJ2-7; no reliable D call. This CDR3 is built from 15 residues. Germline CDR1 and CDR2: LGHDT and YNNKEL (reference sequence). DNA for the CDR3: TGTGCCAGCACCCAAGGACCCTCGTTTTCCTACGAGCAGTACTTC. Translated, it gives CASTQGPSFSYEQYF.

This clonotype was observed many times. J is TRBJ2-7 and V is TRBV5-1, with a tentative D call TRBD2 (5 bases). Germline CDR1 reads SGHRS; CDR2 reads YFSETQ. V gave up 2 bases and J gave up 3 bases, with 15 bases separating them. This CDR3 is 15 amino acids long. This chain's CDR3 is CASSLEGEGYYEQYF. As DNA, the CDR3 is TGCGCCAGCAGCTTAGAGGGAGAGGGCTACTACGAGCAGTACTTC.

Only a few counts were recorded for this clonotype. This rearrangement joins TRBV7-9 to TRBJ2-5; D may be TRBD2 (6 bases). Trimming left V 5 bases short and J 1 base short, with 20 bases between. The CDR3 has 17 residues. Germline lookup yields CDR1 SEHNR and CDR2 FQNEAQ (reference sequence). CDR3 protein: CASSRAVGRGFQETQYF. The CDR3 coding sequence is TGTGCCAGCAGCCGGGCCGTAGGACGGGGGTTCCAAGAGACCCAGTACTTC.

The rearrangement joins TRBV4-3 to TRBJ1-6; D is perhaps TRBD1 (5 bases). Germline CDR1 and CDR2: LGHNA and YSLEER. V lost 4 bases to trimming and J lost 4 bases, with 14 bases between them. This CDR3 comprises 16 residues. CDR3 protein: CASSRAGTLYNSPLHF. CDR3 coding DNA: TGCGCCAGCAGCCGCGCCGGGACCCTATATAATTCACCCCTCCACTTT.

Points on this clonotype: A read error is possible here, since a much larger clone lies one base away. The rearrangement links TRBV20-1 to TRBJ2-7; possibly TRBD2 for D (6 bases). The CDR3 covers 13 residues. Germline V lookup: CDR1 DFQATT, CDR2 SNEGSKA (reference sequence). V gave up 4 bases and J gave up 2 bases, with 12 bases separating them. In DNA form, the CDR3 reads TGCAGTGCTAAGGGCGGGAACCCCTACGAGCAGTACTTC. This encodes CSAKGGNPYEQYF.

This clonotype was detected many times. The chain has TRBV2 and TRBJ2-2; 12 bases line up with TRBD2. Germline CDR1 and CDR2: SNHLY and FYNNEI. Germline trimming cut 7 bases from V and 7 bases from J; bases unmatched to any gene: 13. The CDR3 has 17 amino acids. The CDR3 loop is CASKKGTSGPVGGELFF. The CDR3, as DNA: TGTGCCAGCAAGAAGGGGACTAGCGGGCCCGTGGGCGGGGAGCTGTTTTTT.

There are many counts of this clonotype. This chain uses TRBV11-2 with TRBJ2-5; D is undetermined. Trimming removed 0 bases from V and 5 bases from J, with 10 bases in between. The CDR3 totals 14 residues. Germline V gene sequence: CDR1 SGHAT, CDR2 FQNNGV. The CDR3 nucleotides are TGTGCCAGCAGCTTAGATTGGAATGAGGAGACCCAGTACTTC. It encodes CASSLDWNEETQYF.

The table lists this clonotype with many counts. The CDR3 DNA follows: TGTGCCAGCAGTGAGGGACAGGGGGACCACGAGCAGTACTTC. This sequence encodes CASSEGQGDHEQYF. V gene TRBV12-3 or TRBV12-4 combines with J gene TRBJ2-7; 11 bases match TRBD1. CDR3 length equals 14 residues. Germline trimming cut 5 bases from V and 5 bases from J; bases unmatched to any gene: 5.

This clonotype showed up just a few times. The chain is built from TRBV20-1 and TRBJ2-1; 14 bases map to TRBD2. The germline V gene has CDR1 DFQATT and CDR2 SNEGSKA (reference sequence). The CDR3 extends over 14 amino acids. The V and J ends lost 6 bases and 7 bases, in that order; junction bases with no gene match: 5. Written as DNA, the CDR3 is TGCAGTGCCGGACTAGCGGGAGGTTTGAATGAGCAGTTCTTC. As protein: CSAGLAGGLNEQFF.

This clonotype was counted between two and nine times. The germline gene is not matched at one end of the junction; a read error may be the cause. The chain is built from TRBV28 and TRBJ1-2, with D hard to call. The germline V gene encodes CDR1 MDHEN and CDR2 SYDVKM. This CDR3 comprises 12 residues. The CDR3 region is CTSSLGEYGYTF. CDR3 nucleotides: TGTACCAGCAGTTTGGGCGAATATGGCTACACCTTC.

The chain has TRBV10-3 and TRBJ1-1, with a possible D match to TRBD1 (5 bases). Between the trimmed V and J ends, which lost 0 bases and 4 bases, there was a span of 9 bases. Germline CDR1 and CDR2: ENHRY and SYGVKD. This CDR3 has 14 amino acids. This CDR3 is CAISESGGSTEAFF. As DNA, the CDR3 is TGTGCCATCAGTGAGTCGGGGGGAAGCACTGAAGCTTTCTTT.

In its sample, this clonotype was seen many times. The CDR3 bases are TGTGCCAGCTCACTGAATAGCAAGAATGAGCAGTTCTTC. Encoded protein: CASSLNSKNEQFF. The V call is TRBV18, the J call TRBJ2-1; D is unclear. V was clipped by 4 bases and J by 7 bases, with 11 bases between them. The CDR3 is made up of 13 amino acids. The germline V gene encodes CDR1 KGHSH and CDR2 LQKENI.